A selection of T cell receptor beta chains follows, all from one sample in a study of blood T cell repertoires in COVID-19. Clones were sequenced by immunoSEQ multiplex PCR, and TCRdb holds only the in-frame ones, with some missing. Of more than 85,000 clones in the sample, about 85% are singletons; the top ten hold about 4.5%. Sequences were obtained from peripheral blood. The receptors derive from a man between 65 and 80 years old with acute or convalescent COVID-19. Both conserved end residues are part of each CDR3. A D gene is named only where the DNA matches it firmly. A clone size is listed for some rows: how often the clone was seen (once, few, many), or a class if it is expanded.

D,length,size,J,V,DNA,CDR3
.,14,few,TRBJ2-2,TRBV11-2,TGTGCCAGCAGCGGCCACAGGGGAGGCGGGGAGCTGTTTTTT,CASSGHRGGGELFF
.,14,.,TRBJ1-1,TRBV10-3,TGTGCCATAAGAGCGGGACGGACGAACACTGAAGCTTTCTTT,CAIRAGRTNTEAFF
TRBD1,15,.,TRBJ2-2,TRBV28,TGTGCCAGCACCCGGGGACAGGGCAGGGCCGGGGAGCTGTTTTTT,CASTRGQGRAGELFF
.,14,.,TRBJ2-1,TRBV11-2,TGTGCCAGCAGCTTAGTTGCGGGGTACAATGAGCAGTTCTTC,CASSLVAGYNEQFF
.,14,.,TRBJ2-7,TRBV7-3,TGTGCCAGCAGCCCCGACCCAGGTACCTACGAGCAGTACTTC,CASSPDPGTYEQYF
.,17,.,TRBJ2-1,TRBV3-1/TRBV3-2,TGTGCCAGCAGCCAAGATAGGTCGGGACTCCCGGGGAATGAGCAGTTCTTC,CASSQDRSGLPGNEQFF
.,12,.,TRBJ2-1,TRBV19,TGTGCCAGTAGTATCATAACTGGTGAGCAGTTCTTC,CASSIITGEQFF
.,13,few,TRBJ2-1,TRBV6-5,TGTGCCAGCAGTTACCAGAAATACAATGAGCAGTTCTTC,CASSYQKYNEQFF
.,14,.,TRBJ1-6,TRBV5-4,TGTGCCAGCAGCTTAGGCCAGGCGAATTCACCCCTCCACTTT,CASSLGQANSPLHF
TRBD2,15,.,TRBJ2-1,TRBV6-5,TGTGCCAGCAGTCTACGGACTAGCGGGTTTGGGGAGCAGTTCTTC,CASSLRTSGFGEQFF
TRBD1,14,.,TRBJ1-2,TRBV18,TGTGCCAGCTCACCATATACAGGGGCAGGTGGCTACACCTTC,CASSPYTGAGGYTF
.,15,.,TRBJ1-6,TRBV28,TGTGCCAGCAGTTTTGGCCGGGTGAATAATTCACCCCTCCACTTT,CASSFGRVNNSPLHF
.,13,once,TRBJ1-1,TRBV12-3/TRBV12-4,TGTGCCAGCAGTTGGGGGACACCTGTGGAAGCTTTCTTT,CASSWGTPVEAFF
TRBD1,17,.,TRBJ1-6,TRBV4-1,TGCGCCAGCAGCCCCCCGGGACAGGGGATAGATAATTCACCCCTCCACTTT,CASSPPGQGIDNSPLHF
TRBD1,14,.,TRBJ1-4,TRBV6-6,TGTGCCAGCAGTTACGGGGACAGGAATGAAAAACTGTTTTTT,CASSYGDRNEKLFF
.,13,.,TRBJ1-2,TRBV5-1,TGCGCCAGCAGCTTGGGGCAGGCTGCAGGCTACACCTTC,CASSLGQAAGYTF
.,12,.,TRBJ1-3,TRBV6-6,TGTGCCAGTCGAGACAGAAGTAACACCATATATTTT,CASRDRSNTIYF
TRBD2,16,.,TRBJ2-1,TRBV7-6,TGTGCCAGCAGCTTAGGCAGAATAGCGGGGTACAATGAGCAGTTCTTC,CASSLGRIAGYNEQFF
.,14,.,TRBJ1-6,TRBV6-6,TGTGCCAGCAGAGCCAGGGCGTCGAGTTCACCCCTCCACTTT,CASRARASSSPLHF
.,13,.,TRBJ1-1,TRBV5-6,TGTGCCAGCAGCTCAGCTGACTCGTCCCCAGCTTTCTTT,CASSSADSSPAFF